This record covers a single T cell receptor (beta chain). This entry comes from a study of blood T cell repertoires in COVID-19. Study-wide background: In each case, the material was cDNA or gDNA derived from T cells, B-cell-depleted T cells, or PBMCs.

This CDR3 has 13 residues. V was trimmed by 3 bases and J by 4 bases, leaving 7 bases between them. The V gene's germline CDR1 is MGHDK and CDR2 SYGVNS. Profiling relied on immunoSEQ multiplex PCR, and the TCRdb table lists in-frame clones only, not all of them. The repertoire consists of about 130,000 clones, with roughly 84% occurring once and the leading ten covering 12%. The sequence came from a woman aged 25 to 39 who had recovered from COVID-19. This chain joins TRBV25-1 and TRBJ1-5, with unresolved D. The sequenced sample consisted of peripheral blood. CDR3 amino acids: CASSDRENQPQHF. The CDR3 DNA sequence: TGTGCCAGCAGTGATAGGGAGAATCAGCCCCAGCATTTT.